The text below deals with one TCR beta chain. For TCRbeta, the library was prepared with unique molecular identifiers. TCRdb re-called the PCR reads through MiXCR, storing one row per CDR3 protein. The table records 700,000 to 950,000 distinct CDR3 sequences, under 20% of them present only once. The sample is drawn from a study of T-cell reconstitution after alpha-beta-depleted transplantation in children. Trimming shortened V by 9 bases and J by 7 bases, and 6 bases separated the two germline ends. The germline gives CDR1 SGHTA, CDR2 FQGNSA. The CDR3 runs 10 residues. Specimen: PBMCs, mostly from graft donor cells, collected 360 days after TCRalphabeta/CD19-depleted stem cell transplant. The V and J genes are TRBV7-2 and TRBJ2-2, with no clear D. This sequence was found in a male patient between 5 and 17 years old who had a stem cell transplant for acute lymphoblastic leukemia, so the T cells may come from the graft donor. CDR3 residues: CARLRGELFF. DNA of the CDR3: TGTGCCAGACTCCGCGGGGAGCTGTTTTTT.